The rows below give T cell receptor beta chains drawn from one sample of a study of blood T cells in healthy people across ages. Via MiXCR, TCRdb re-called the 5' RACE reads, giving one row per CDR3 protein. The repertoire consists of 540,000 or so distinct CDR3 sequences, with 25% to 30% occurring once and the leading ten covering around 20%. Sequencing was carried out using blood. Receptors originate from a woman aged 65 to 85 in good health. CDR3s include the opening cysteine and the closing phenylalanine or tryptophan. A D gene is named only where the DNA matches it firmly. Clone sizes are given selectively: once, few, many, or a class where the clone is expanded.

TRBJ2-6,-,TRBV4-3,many,TGCGCCAGCAGCCAAGGGCACAACTCTGGGGCCAACGTCCTGACTTTC,CASSQGHNSGANVLTF
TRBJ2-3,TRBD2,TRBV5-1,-,TGCGCCAGCAGCTCCGGGACTAATTCCGATACGCAGTATTTT,CASSSGTNSDTQYF
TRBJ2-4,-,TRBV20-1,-,TGCAGTGCAGGAGCTCGCCAGGCCAAAAACATTCAGTACTTC,CSAGARQAKNIQYF
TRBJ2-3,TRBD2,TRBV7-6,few,TGTGCCAGCAGCTCGACGAGGGCCCTAGCGGGGGGGCGATCGGGCACAGATACGCAGTATTTT,CASSSTRALAGGRSGTDTQYF
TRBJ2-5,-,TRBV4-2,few,TGTGCCAGCAGCCAAGTGGCGGGGGCCCAGGGGGAGACCCAGTACTTC,CASSQVAGAQGETQYF
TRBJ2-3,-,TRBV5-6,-,TGTGCCAGCAGCCCTTCGACGGTGAGCACAGATACGCAGTATTTT,CASSPSTVSTDTQYF
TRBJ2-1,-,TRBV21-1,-,TGTGCCAGCAGCAAATTTCTGAGGAGCTACAATGAGCAGTTCTTC,CASSKFLRSYNEQFF
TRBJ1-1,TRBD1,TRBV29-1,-,TGCAGCGTATACACTCCAGGGGGGGCTGAAGCTTTCTTT,CSVYTPGGAEAFF
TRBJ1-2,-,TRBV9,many,TGTGCCAGCAGCGTATCGGCTTTGATCGGGTCAGGTCCCTATGGCTACACCTTC,CASSVSALIGSGPYGYTF
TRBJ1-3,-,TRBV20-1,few,TGCAGTGCTGCAGGAAGTGGAAACACCATATATTTT,CSAAGSGNTIYF
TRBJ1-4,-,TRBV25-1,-,TGTGCCAGCAGTGATTCGGCAGATCTACCCTCTATTGAAAAACTGTTTTTT,CASSDSADLPSIEKLFF
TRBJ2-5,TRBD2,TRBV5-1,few,TGCGCCAGCAGCGACCCGGGGGGAGGCCAAGAGACCCAGTACTTC,CASSDPGGGQETQYF
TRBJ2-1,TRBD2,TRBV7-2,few,TGTGCCAGCAGCTTAGAGCGGGGGGGCCTCTACAATGAGCAGTTCTTC,CASSLERGGLYNEQFF
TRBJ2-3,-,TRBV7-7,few,TGTGCCAGCAGCATACAGGGAGGTGAAGATACGCAGTATTTT,CASSIQGGEDTQYF
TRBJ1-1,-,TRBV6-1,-,TGTGCCAGCAGTGTAAGTCGGGGGAACACTGAAGCTTTCTTT,CASSVSRGNTEAFF
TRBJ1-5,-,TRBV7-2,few,TGTGCCAGCACCAGACAGATCAATCAGCCCCAGCATTTT,CASTRQINQPQHF
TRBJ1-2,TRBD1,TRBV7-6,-,TGTGCCAGCAGCTCGCAGACAGGGCTTGGCTACACCTTC,CASSSQTGLGYTF
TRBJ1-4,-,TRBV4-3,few,TGCGCCAGCAGCCAGAGAATGGACGGTGTTAATGAAAAACTGTTTTTT,CASSQRMDGVNEKLFF
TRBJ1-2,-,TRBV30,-,TGTGCCTGGAGACACTTTGGCTACACCTTC,CAWRHFGYTF
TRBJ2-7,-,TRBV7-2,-,TGTGCCAGCAGCTTAGTCGTTGGCGGGGGCCGGTACTACGAGCAGTACTTC,CASSLVVGGGRYYEQYF
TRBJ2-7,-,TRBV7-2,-,TGTGCCAGCAGCTTTGACCCTAGATTTTCGGAGCAGTACTTC,CASSFDPRFSEQYF
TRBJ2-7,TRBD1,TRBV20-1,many,TGCAGTGCGCCTCGTGGACAGGAGATTCTGGAGCAGTACTTC,CSAPRGQEILEQYF
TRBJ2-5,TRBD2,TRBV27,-,TGTGCCAGCAGTTCTACTAGCGGGGGGGCCGGTGGTAGAGAGACCCAGTACTTC,CASSSTSGGAGGRETQYF
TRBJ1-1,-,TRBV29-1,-,TGCAGCGCTGGTCGAGACAGGTCTGGAGTAGCTTTCTTT,CSAGRDRSGVAFF
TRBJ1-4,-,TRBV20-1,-,TGCAGTGCTAGGGCCCCAACTGGGGAAAAACTGTTTTTT,CSARAPTGEKLFF
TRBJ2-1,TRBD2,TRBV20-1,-,TGCAGTGCTAGTAAAGCGGGAACCTCCTACAATGAGCAGTTCTTC,CSASKAGTSYNEQFF
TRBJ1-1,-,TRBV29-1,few,TGCAGCGTGGCAGGGGCTAACACTGAAGCTTTCTTT,CSVAGANTEAFF
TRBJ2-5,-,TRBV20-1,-,TGCAGTGCTGACAGCCGACACCCCCAAGAGACCCAGTACTTC,CSADSRHPQETQYF
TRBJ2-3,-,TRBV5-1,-,TGCGCCAGCAGCTTGGAGTCAGGGGCAGGTACGCAGTATTTT,CASSLESGAGTQYF
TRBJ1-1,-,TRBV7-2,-,TGTGCCAGCAGCTTATCTCCCGGGGGGGGGAGGGCTTTCTTT,CASSLSPGGGRAFF
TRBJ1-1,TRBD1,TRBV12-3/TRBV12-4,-,TGTGCCAGCAAGAAGGGACAGGGGGTGACTGAAGCTTTCTTT,CASKKGQGVTEAFF
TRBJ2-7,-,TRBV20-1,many,TGCAGTGCTATATTTGAAGGGGGGTTTATCGACGAGCAGTACTTC,CSAIFEGGFIDEQYF
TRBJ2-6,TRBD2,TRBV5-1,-,TGCGCCAGCTATCGGGGACTAGCGGGGACCAACTCTGGGGCCAACGTCCTGACTTTC,CASYRGLAGTNSGANVLTF
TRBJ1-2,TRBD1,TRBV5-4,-,TGTGCCAGCAGCTTGTTGGTCGGGAGACAGGGAGTCTATGGCTACACCTTC,CASSLLVGRQGVYGYTF
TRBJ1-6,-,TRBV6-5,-,TGTGCCAGCAGTTACGGGCTTCCTGGAAATTCACCCCTCCACTTT,CASSYGLPGNSPLHF
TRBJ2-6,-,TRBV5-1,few,TGCGCCGGCAGCTTATCCGGGGCCAACGTCCTGACTTTC,CAGSLSGANVLTF
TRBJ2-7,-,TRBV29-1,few,TGCAGCGTTAGACTTGCCCCGCCCTCCTACGAGCAGTACTTC,CSVRLAPPSYEQYF
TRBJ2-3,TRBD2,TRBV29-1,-,TGCAGCGTTGAAGGCGGGAGAGACGGTGGTACGCAGTATTTT,CSVEGGRDGGTQYF
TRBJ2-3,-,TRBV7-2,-,TGTGCCAGCAGCTTTGGGGACTCGAAGGGTTTTACGCAGTATTTT,CASSFGDSKGFTQYF
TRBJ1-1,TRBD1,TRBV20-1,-,TGCAGTCAGGGACAGGGGGGCACTGAAGCTTTCTTT,CSQGQGGTEAFF
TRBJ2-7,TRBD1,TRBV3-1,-,TGTGCCAGCAGCATAGCGACAGGGTTACGGGAGTACTTC,CASSIATGLREYF
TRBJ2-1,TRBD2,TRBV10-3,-,TGTGCCATCAGTCTAATAGCGGGGGCCTACAATGAGCAGTTCTTC,CAISLIAGAYNEQFF
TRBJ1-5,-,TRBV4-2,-,TGTGCCAGCAGCCAAGAGGGTCAGGCTAATCAGCCCCAGCATTTT,CASSQEGQANQPQHF
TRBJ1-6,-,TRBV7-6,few,TGTGCCAGCAGCTTAAGTTCTCAAGAGGGTTATTCACCCCTCCACTTT,CASSLSSQEGYSPLHF
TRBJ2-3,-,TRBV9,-,TGTGCCAGCAGCCCTCATTCGGATACGCAGTATTTT,CASSPHSDTQYF
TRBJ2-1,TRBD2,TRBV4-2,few,TGTGCCAGCCGGAGACTAGCGGGGGACAATGAGCAGTTCTTC,CASRRLAGDNEQFF
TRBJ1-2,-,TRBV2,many,TGTGCCAGCAGTCAACAGCGCCAAACTAACTATGGCTACACCTTC,CASSQQRQTNYGYTF
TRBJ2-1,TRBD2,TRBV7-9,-,TGTGCCAGCAGCGTACGGCTAGCGGGCAACAATGAGCAGTTCTTC,CASSVRLAGNNEQFF
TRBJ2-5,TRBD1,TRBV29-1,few,TGCAGCGCCCGACAGGGATCAACCGAAGAGACCCAGTACTTC,CSARQGSTEETQYF
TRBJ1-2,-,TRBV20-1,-,TGCAGTGCGCCCCGTTTAGGGGGAGGTGGCTACACCTTC,CSAPRLGGGGYTF
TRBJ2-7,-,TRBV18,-,TGTGCCAGCTCACAACCATCCACCGGCTACGAGCAGTACTTC,CASSQPSTGYEQYF
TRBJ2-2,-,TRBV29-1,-,TGCAGCGTTTGGGTAGCGAACACCGGGGAGCTGTTTTTT,CSVWVANTGELFF
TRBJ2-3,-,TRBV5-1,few,TGCGCCAGCAGCTCGGGACTCCTGACAGATACGCAGTATTTT,CASSSGLLTDTQYF
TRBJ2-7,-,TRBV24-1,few,TGTGCCACCAGTGACCCAAACGGGAACCTAAAATCTAACGAGCAGTACTTC,CATSDPNGNLKSNEQYF
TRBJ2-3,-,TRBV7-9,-,TGTGCCAGCAGCTTAGGGTCAGGGCTTGGAGATACGCAGTATTTT,CASSLGSGLGDTQYF
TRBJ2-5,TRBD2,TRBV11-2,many,TGTGCCAGCAGCCCCAGACTAGCGGGGGGGGAGACCCAGTACTTC,CASSPRLAGGETQYF
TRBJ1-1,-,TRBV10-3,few,TGTGCCATCACCTCGACAGCGAACACTGGAGCTTTCTTT,CAITSTANTGAFF